This T cell receptor (beta chain) came from a study of T cell repertoires in cytomegalovirus infection. Turning to the study itself: Both a matching HLA type and CMV infection were indicated by public TCR beta signatures. Study outcomes and limitations: Cumulative public TCR beta family frequency identified carriers of CMV plus the relevant HLA. Dominant in the ex vivo response were TCR beta clonotypes restricted by HLA-C and specific for CMV.

The table lists this clonotype with many counts. The target antigen is unknown. Deletions cut 5 bases from V and 6 bases from J, with 16 bases between. CDR1 SEHNR and CDR2 FQNEAQ come from the germline V gene (reference sequence). The CDR3 sequence is 14 residues long. MiXCR, run by TCRdb on the reads, gives a single entry per CDR3 protein. Of approximately 500,000 distinct CDR3 sequences listed, approximately 15% are singletons. Sequenced material: CD8+ T cells from PBMCs. This sequence originates from a human donor in good health (CMV status not recorded). Some clones in this sample may be carry-over from other donors' samples. The rearrangement links TRBV7-9 to TRBJ2-5; tentative D call: TRBD2 (6 bases). The DNA of the CDR3 is TGTGCCAGCAGCGGCAAGGGTGGAGGGAAGACCCAGTACTTC. Its translation: CASSGKGGGKTQYF.